The 6 T cell receptor beta chains below come from one sample, sequenced in a study of shared clonotypes between healthy human individuals. This table comes from immunoSEQ multiplex PCR, and its TCRdb copy is limited to in-frame clones, with some not included. The table records fewer than 2.5 million clones, approximately 94% of them present only once. The sequenced sample was naive CD4+ T cells from PBMCs. The subset was: CD45RA+ positively selected. All receptors come from a man between 18 and 35 years old in good health. Some clones in this sample may be carry-over from other donors' samples.

This clone was seen just once. The V call is TRBV28, the J call TRBJ2-3; D unresolved. Between the trimmed V and J ends, which lost 3 bases and 1 base, there was a span of 8 bases. There are 14 residues in the CDR3. The V gene's germline CDR1 is MDHEN and CDR2 SYDVKM. Here the CDR3 DNA reads TGTGCCAGCAGTTTTTCCCAGGGCACAGATACGCAGTATTTT. It codes for CASSFSQGTDTQYF.

The rearrangement uses TRBV28 and TRBJ1-5; no clear D gene. The CDR3 sequence is 15 residues long. V lost 3 bases and J 5 bases, leaving 14 bases between the germline ends. The germline gives CDR1 MDHEN, CDR2 SYDVKM. The CDR3 sequence is CASSLEGRGDQPQHF. The DNA of the CDR3 is TGTGCCAGCAGTTTGGAGGGTAGAGGAGATCAGCCCCAGCATTTT.

This sequence joins TRBV5-1 and TRBJ2-3; TRBD1 aligns across 8 bases. The V and J ends lost 4 bases and 9 bases, in that order; junction bases with no gene match: 10. The CDR3 is 14 residues long. Germline CDR1 is SGHRS and CDR2 is YFSETQ. The CDR3: CASSLDRGGRTQYF. Here the CDR3 DNA reads TGCGCCAGCAGCCTAGACAGGGGTGGGCGCACGCAGTATTTT.

The chain couples TRBV5-1 to TRBJ2-5; tentatively, D is TRBD2 (6 bases). Germline-derived CDR1 and CDR2 are SGHRS and YFSETQ. Trimming stripped 0 bases from V and 5 bases from J, with 14 bases between. The CDR3 is 15 residues long. The CDR3 here is CASSLVSRGGETQYF. In nucleotides, the CDR3 is TGCGCCAGCAGCTTGGTTTCGCGGGGCGGGGAGACCCAGTACTTC.

The CDR3 protein is CASSLSFSGPGADGYTF. CDR3 nucleotide sequence: TGTGCCAGCAGCTTATCTTTCTCAGGGCCTGGGGCGGATGGCTACACCTTC. The chain couples TRBV11-2 to TRBJ1-2; D possibly corresponds to TRBD1 (5 bases). This CDR3 is 17 amino acids long. CDR1 is SGHAT and CDR2 is FQNNGV in the germline V gene. Trimming shortened V by 2 bases and J by 6 bases, and 22 bases separated the two germline ends.

V gene TRBV25-1 combines with J gene TRBJ2-7; D perhaps matches TRBD1 (7 bases). Trimming took 5 bases from V and 7 from J, leaving 21 bases between them. Germline assignment: CDR1 MGHDK and CDR2 SYGVNS. The length of the CDR3 is 15 residues. DNA for the CDR3: TGTGCCAGCAGTAAGGCGCGGGACAGCGTCCGGGAGCAGTACTTC. Translating gives CASSKARDSVREQYF.